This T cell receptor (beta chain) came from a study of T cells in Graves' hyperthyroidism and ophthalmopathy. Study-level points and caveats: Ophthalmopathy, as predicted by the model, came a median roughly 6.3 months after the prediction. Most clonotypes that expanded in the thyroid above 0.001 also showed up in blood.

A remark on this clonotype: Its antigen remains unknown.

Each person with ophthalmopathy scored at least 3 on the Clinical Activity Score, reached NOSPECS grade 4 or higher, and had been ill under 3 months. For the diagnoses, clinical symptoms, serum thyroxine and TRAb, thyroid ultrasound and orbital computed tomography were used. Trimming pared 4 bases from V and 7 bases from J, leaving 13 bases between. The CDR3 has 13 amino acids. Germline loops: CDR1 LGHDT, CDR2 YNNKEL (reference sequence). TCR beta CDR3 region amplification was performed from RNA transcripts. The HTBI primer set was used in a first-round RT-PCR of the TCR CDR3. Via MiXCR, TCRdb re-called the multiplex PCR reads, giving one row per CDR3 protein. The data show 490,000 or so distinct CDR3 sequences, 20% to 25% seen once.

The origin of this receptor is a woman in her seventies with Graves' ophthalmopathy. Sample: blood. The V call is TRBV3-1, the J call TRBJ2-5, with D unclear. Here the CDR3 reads CASSPWAGGTQYF. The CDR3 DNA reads TGTGCCAGCAGCCCTTGGGCAGGTGGGACCCAGTACTTC.